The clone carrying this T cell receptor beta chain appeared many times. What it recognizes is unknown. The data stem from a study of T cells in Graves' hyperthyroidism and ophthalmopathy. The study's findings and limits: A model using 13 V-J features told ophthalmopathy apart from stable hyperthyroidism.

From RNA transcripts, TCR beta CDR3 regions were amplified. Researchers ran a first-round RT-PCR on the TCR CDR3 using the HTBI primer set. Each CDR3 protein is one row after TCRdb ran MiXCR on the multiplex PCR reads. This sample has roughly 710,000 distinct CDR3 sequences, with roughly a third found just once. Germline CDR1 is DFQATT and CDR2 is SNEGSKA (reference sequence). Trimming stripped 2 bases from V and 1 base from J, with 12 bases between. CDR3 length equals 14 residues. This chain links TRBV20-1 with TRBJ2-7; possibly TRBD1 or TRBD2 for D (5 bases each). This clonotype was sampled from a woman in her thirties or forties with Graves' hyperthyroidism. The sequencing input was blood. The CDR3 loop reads CSARLTGPSYEQYF. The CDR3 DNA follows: TGCAGTGCTAGATTGACGGGGCCGTCCTACGAGCAGTACTTC.